This TCR beta chain was obtained from a study of cytomegalovirus exposure and HLA in healthy donors. The PCR made use of 60 Vbeta and 13 Jbeta primers. Original data processing: Roughly 9.9 million shared chains were among the approximately 80 million unique TCR beta chains that a later analysis counted. The method was immunoSEQ multiplex PCR; TCRdb's version includes in-frame clones alone and lacks a portion of them. That table furnishes V, J and clone size, whereas the DNA furnished D and trimming. The repertoire includes about 190,000 clones, roughly 85% of them detected once, and 1% sits in the top ten. As for this clone: Its matching antigen is unknown.

The CDR3 spans 15 residues. Trimming removed 1 base from V and 8 bases from J; junction bases left unmatched: 10. CDR1 is MNHNS, CDR2 SASEGT, per germline. Study observations and caveats: Available immune exposure information was restricted to CMV serostatus only. The study assumed roughly uniform donor sequencing depth for presence/absence analyses.

This sequence joins TRBV6-1 and TRBJ1-2; 7 bases align to TRBD1. This TCR derives from a boy aged 2 to 9 in good health and CMV-seronegative. The sequencing input was PBMCs. The CDR3 DNA is TGTGCCAGCAGTGAAGGAGGGGGCCGCCAACTGGGCTACACCTTC. Protein sequence: CASSEGGGRQLGYTF.